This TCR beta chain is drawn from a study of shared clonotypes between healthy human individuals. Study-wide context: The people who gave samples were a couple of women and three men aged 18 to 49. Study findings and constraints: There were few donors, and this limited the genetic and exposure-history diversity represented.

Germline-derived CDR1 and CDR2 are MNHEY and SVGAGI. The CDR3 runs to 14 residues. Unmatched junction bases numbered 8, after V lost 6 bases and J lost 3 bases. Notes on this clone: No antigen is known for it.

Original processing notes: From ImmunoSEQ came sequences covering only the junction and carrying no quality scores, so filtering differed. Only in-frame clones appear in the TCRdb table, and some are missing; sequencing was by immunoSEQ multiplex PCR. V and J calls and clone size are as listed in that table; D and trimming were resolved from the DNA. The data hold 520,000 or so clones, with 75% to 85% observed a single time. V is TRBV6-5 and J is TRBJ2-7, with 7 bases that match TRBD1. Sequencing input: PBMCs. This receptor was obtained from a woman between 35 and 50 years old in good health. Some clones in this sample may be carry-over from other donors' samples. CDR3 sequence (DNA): TGTGCCAGCAGACCCCCGGGACAGAGCTACGAGCAGTACTTC. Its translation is CASRPPGQSYEQYF.